These 29 T cell receptor beta chains were all obtained from the same sample, sequenced in a study of shared clonotypes between healthy human individuals. Produced via immunoSEQ multiplex PCR; TCRdb's table is partial and in-frame only. The table lists millions of clones, around nine tenths of them singletons. The sample was naive CD4+ T cells sorted from blood. Described subset: CD45RA+ positively selected. These receptor sequences come from a man aged 18 to 30 in good health.

The chain recombines TRBV5-1 with TRBJ1-1, with D unclear. This CDR3 comprises 13 residues. Looked up from germline, CDR1 is SGHRS and CDR2 is YFSETQ. V lost 4 bases to trimming and J lost 0 bases, with 7 bases between them. The CDR3 sequence is CASSASMNTEAFF. CDR3 bases: TGCGCCAGCAGCGCCTCGATGAACACTGAAGCTTTCTTT.

This rearrangement joins TRBV6-5 to TRBJ2-2, with D perhaps TRBD2 (6 bases). The CDR3 loop spans 16 amino acids. Germline CDR1 is MNHEY and CDR2 is SVGAGI. Trimming removed 0 bases from V and 5 bases from J, with 13 bases in between. The CDR3 DNA reads as TGTGCCAGCAGTTACTCGGGGGGAGGAAAAACCGGGGAGCTGTTTTTT. This codes for CASSYSGGGKTGELFF.

J is TRBJ1-4 and V is TRBV6-5; D not certain. The CDR3 extends over 14 amino acids. Trimming pared 9 bases from V and 7 bases from J, leaving 18 bases between. The germline V gene has CDR1 MNHEY and CDR2 SVGAGI. This CDR3 is CASKGPFMGEKLFF. In nucleotides, the CDR3 is TGTGCCAGTAAAGGACCCTTCATGGGTGAAAAACTGTTTTTT.

This clone was recorded once. The V and J genes are TRBV12-2 and TRBJ2-1; the table's D call of TRBD2 was not tested on the DNA. TRBV12-2 is given as a pseudogene. The CDR3 totals 17 residues. CDR3: CASRLACAGGVHNEQFF. CDR3 sequence (DNA): TGTGCAAGTCGCTTAGCGTGTGCGGGAGGTGTTCACAATGAGCAGTTCTTC.

The CDR3 loop reads CASKRLAGAQETQYF. CDR3 nucleotide sequence: TGTGCCAGCAAGAGACTAGCGGGGGCCCAAGAGACCCAGTACTTC. The chain uses TRBV27 and TRBJ2-5; 12 bases are a match to TRBD2. Germline V gene sequence: CDR1 MNHEY, CDR2 SMNVEV (reference sequence). There are 15 residues in the CDR3. V lost 7 bases, J lost 1 base, and 4 bases stayed unmatched.

Of note for this clone: This same CDR3 is encoded by further DNA sequences in the sample. This sequence joins TRBV5-1 and TRBJ1-1; TRBD1 aligns across 10 bases. Germline CDR1 reads SGHRS; CDR2 reads YFSETQ. This CDR3 spans 13 amino acids. Trimming took 4 bases from V and 4 from J; bases not matched to a gene: 1. DNA for the CDR3: TGCGCCAGCAGCCGGACAGGGGGCACTGAAGCTTTCTTT. As protein: CASSRTGGTEAFF.

This clone came up a few times. V usage is TRBV2 and J usage is TRBJ1-5, with D unresolved. The CDR3 sequence is 12 residues long. The V end lost 7 bases, the J end lost 3 bases, and 7 bases lay between the germline ends. CDR1 and CDR2 from the germline V gene are SNHLY and FYNNEI. The DNA of the CDR3 is TGTGCCAGCATGGACTTCAATCAGCCCCAGCATTTT. The encoded protein is CASMDFNQPQHF.

This chain joins TRBV6-5 and TRBJ1-1, with D unclear. Deletions cut 6 bases from V and 9 bases from J, with 20 bases between. CDR1 and CDR2 from the germline V gene are MNHEY and SVGAGI. There are 14 residues in the CDR3. The CDR3 loop is CASSDNDGAHQAFF. The DNA for the CDR3 is TGTGCCAGCAGCGATAATGACGGCGCTCACCAAGCTTTCTTT.

V usage is TRBV4-3 and J usage is TRBJ1-1; D might be TRBD1 (5 bases). Germline lookup yields CDR1 LGHNA and CDR2 YSLEER. The CDR3 is made up of 15 amino acids. Trimming removed 0 bases from V and 1 base from J, with 9 bases in between. This CDR3 is CASSQEAGQNTEAFF. The CDR3 nucleotides are TGCGCCAGCAGCCAAGAAGCAGGGCAGAACACTGAAGCTTTCTTT.

This clone has a single count. This chain joins TRBV6-1 and TRBJ2-1; D call uncertain. The V and J ends lost 3 bases and 6 bases respectively, with 6 bases between them. Looked up from germline, CDR1 is MNHNS and CDR2 is SASEGT. The CDR3 has 12 amino acids. Written as DNA, the CDR3 is TGTGCCAGCAGTGACTGGACCAATGAGCAGTTCTTC. This sequence encodes CASSDWTNEQFF.

This clone was seen a single time. The V call is TRBV9, the J call TRBJ2-6, with D possibly being TRBD1 or TRBD2 (6 bases each). Germline CDR1 SGDLS, CDR2 YYNGEE. The length of the CDR3 is 18 residues. The V gene lost 0 bases and the J gene lost 2 bases, with 15 bases spanning the gap. The CDR3: CASSVDPGAGTGANVLTF. As DNA, the CDR3 is TGTGCCAGCAGCGTAGATCCGGGGGCAGGAACTGGGGCCAACGTCCTGACTTTC.

CDR3 DNA sequence: TGTGCCAGCAGTTACTCTGATGGCTACGAGCAGTACTTC. This encodes CASSYSDGYEQYF. V is TRBV6-6 and J is TRBJ2-7, with D uncertain. The CDR3 is 13 residues long. Germline values: CDR1 MNHNY, CDR2 SVGAGI (reference sequence). Trimming pared 0 bases from V and 3 bases from J, leaving 6 bases between.

V usage is TRBV6-5 and J usage is TRBJ2-7; tentatively, D is TRBD1 or TRBD2 (6 bases each). Trimming left V 2 bases short and J 3 bases short, with 17 bases between. Germline V gives CDR1 MNHEY, CDR2 SVGAGI. CDR3 length equals 16 residues. The CDR3 is CASSYEGGRGGYEQYF. CDR3 sequence (DNA): TGTGCCAGCAGTTACGAGGGGGGCAGGGGAGGCTACGAGCAGTACTTC.

The genes are TRBV27 and TRBJ2-3; TRBD2 might be the D (6 bases). The ends were cut back, 3 bases at V and 0 bases at J, with 16 bases in the middle. The CDR3 loop spans 17 amino acids. Germline CDR1 reads MNHEY; CDR2 reads SMNVEV (reference sequence). The CDR3 DNA follows: TGTGCCAGCAGTTTTTTGGGCGGGGTGGATAGCACAGATACGCAGTATTTT. Protein sequence: CASSFLGGVDSTDTQYF.

The rearrangement joins TRBV23-1 to TRBJ2-1, with 9 bases matching TRBD2. TRBV23-1 is classed as an ORF, of uncertain function. V was pared by 2 bases and J by 6 bases, with 14 bases of the junction left unmatched. This CDR3 is 18 amino acids long. CDR3 nucleotides: TGCGCCAGCAGTCAACCTTCAACGGGCGGGAGGGCCTCCAATGAGCAGTTCTTC. It specifies CASSQPSTGGRASNEQFF.

About this clone itself: At one end, the junction sequence differs from germline, possibly due to a read error. CDR3 nucleotides: TGTGCCAGCAGCATAGACCTTAGAAATGGAGGGGAGACCCAGTACTTC. It specifies CASSIDLRNGGETQYF. The rearrangement joins TRBV11-2 to TRBJ2-5; D is perhaps TRBD2 (6 bases). The CDR3 extends over 16 amino acids. The germline gives CDR1 SGHAT, CDR2 FQNNGV.

This sequence joins TRBV4-3 and TRBJ2-4; TRBD2 matches 9 bases. V dropped 1 base and J dropped 10; count of bases not matched to a gene: 14. Germline CDR1 is LGHNA and CDR2 is YSLEER. This CDR3 has 17 residues. CDR3 in DNA: TGCGCCAGCAGCCAAGTTATGGTAGCGGGAGCGATCGGGATTCAGTACTTC. It encodes CASSQVMVAGAIGIQYF.

The chain uses TRBV28 and TRBJ2-2; the match to TRBD1 covers 9 bases. V lost 4 bases and J lost 7; bases outside the gene matches: 13. Per germline, CDR1 MDHEN and CDR2 SYDVKM. CDR3 length: 17 amino acids. The CDR3 region has the DNA TGTGCCAGCAGTTCCCCGGGGACGGGACAGGGTATCGGGGAGCTGTTTTTT. It codes for CASSSPGTGQGIGELFF.

This rearrangement joins TRBV6-1 to TRBJ2-5, with D perhaps being TRBD1 or TRBD2 (5 bases each). V lost 10 bases and J lost 5, with 17 bases in between. This CDR3 contains 13 residues. Germline V gives CDR1 MNHNS, CDR2 SASEGT. Here the CDR3 reads CAIEGYSHETQYF. CDR3 coding DNA: TGTGCCATCGAGGGGTACTCTCACGAGACCCAGTACTTC.

This rearrangement joins TRBV7-2 to TRBJ1-1; D call uncertain. Trimming stripped 1 base from V and 4 bases from J, with 7 bases between. The CDR3 has 13 amino acids. Germline V gene lookup returns CDR1 SGHTA and CDR2 FQGNSA. Here the CDR3 DNA reads TGTGCCAGCAGCTTAGAGAGGATCACTGAAGCTTTCTTT. Its protein product is CASSLERITEAFF.

This chain joins TRBV6-5 and TRBJ2-7; 11 bases map to TRBD2. J gave up 2 bases and V 4 bases, and 4 bases lay outside the gene matches. The CDR3 runs 15 residues. Germline V gene sequence: CDR1 MNHEY, CDR2 SVGAGI. The CDR3 spells CASSSGLAGTYEQYF. CDR3 sequence (DNA): TGTGCCAGCAGTTCTGGACTAGCGGGTACCTACGAGCAGTACTTC.

This clone has a single count. J is TRBJ2-1 and V is TRBV10-3, with TRBD2 matching 15 bases. The trim removed 8 bases at V and 4 bases at J, leaving 3 bases unmatched. The CDR3 sequence is 15 residues long. Germline V gives CDR1 ENHRY, CDR2 SYGVKD. The CDR3 DNA is TGTGCCATCCGGACTAGCGGGGGGGAATACAATGAGCAGTTCTTC. This gives the protein CAIRTSGGEYNEQFF.

V usage is TRBV7-6 and J usage is TRBJ2-5, with 10 bases identical to TRBD1. Germline CDR1 reads SGHVS; CDR2 reads FNYEAQ. V gave up 5 bases and J gave up 5 bases; unmatched junction bases: 8. The CDR3 runs 15 residues. CDR3 residues: CASSIGTGVRETQYF. The CDR3 DNA reads TGTGCCAGCAGCATCGGGACAGGGGTTCGCGAGACCCAGTACTTC.

The V gene is TRBV11-2, the J gene TRBJ2-5; D is unclear. V dropped 6 bases and J dropped 1 base, with 12 bases sitting between them. Germline lookup yields CDR1 SGHAT and CDR2 FQNNGV. This CDR3 has 14 residues. CDR3 residues: CASSRSAVQETQYF. The CDR3 coding sequence is TGTGCCAGCAGTAGGTCGGCGGTCCAAGAGACCCAGTACTTC.

This chain links TRBV5-1 with TRBJ2-3; 10 bases agree with TRBD2. V shed 0 bases, J shed 3 bases, and the junction held 10 bases outside the gene matches. Germline V gene data show CDR1 as SGHRS and CDR2 as YFSETQ. This CDR3 region has 18 residues. CDR3 in amino acids: CASSLAVSGGRRTDTQYF. CDR3 DNA: TGCGCCAGCAGCTTGGCAGTTAGCGGGGGGAGGAGGACAGATACGCAGTATTTT.

This clone was seen a single time. Other DNA sequences within the sample encode an identical CDR3. This CDR3 reads CASSLTETQYF. The DNA of the CDR3 is TGTGCCAGCAGCCTTACAGAGACCCAGTACTTC. The chain combines TRBV7-2 with TRBJ2-5; no clear D. The V and J ends lost 5 bases and 4 bases respectively, with 5 bases between them. CDR1 is SGHTA, CDR2 FQGNSA, per germline. CDR3 length: 11 amino acids.

V usage is TRBV27 and J usage is TRBJ2-3; D is possibly TRBD1 (9 bases). CDR3 length: 24 amino acids. V dropped 2 bases and J dropped 0 bases, with 36 bases sitting between them. Germline assignment: CDR1 MNHEY and CDR2 SMNVEV (reference sequence). CDR3 sequence (DNA): TGTGCCAGCAGTTTACGTTACAGGGACAGGGAAACTAGCGGTAACTCCGCTAGCACAGATACGCAGTATTTT. Amino acid sequence: CASSLRYRDRETSGNSASTDTQYF.

The rearrangement uses TRBV6-5 and TRBJ1-2, with 9 bases aligning to TRBD1. CDR1 and CDR2 (germline): MNHEY, SVGAGI. V dropped 7 bases and J dropped 8; count of bases not matched to a gene: 8. This CDR3 has 13 residues. The CDR3 loop is CASTKNRGPGYTF. CDR3 in DNA: TGTGCCAGCACCAAAAACAGGGGGCCGGGCTACACCTTC.

The chain is built from TRBV4-2 and TRBJ2-7; a possible D gene is TRBD2 (5 bases). Looked up from germline, CDR1 is LGHNA and CDR2 is YNFKEQ. CDR3 size: 11 residues. V was shortened by 1 base and J by 7 bases, with 5 bases between the two germline ends. Here the CDR3 reads CASSQGEEQYF. The CDR3 DNA follows: TGTGCCAGCAGCCAAGGGGAGGAGCAGTACTTC.